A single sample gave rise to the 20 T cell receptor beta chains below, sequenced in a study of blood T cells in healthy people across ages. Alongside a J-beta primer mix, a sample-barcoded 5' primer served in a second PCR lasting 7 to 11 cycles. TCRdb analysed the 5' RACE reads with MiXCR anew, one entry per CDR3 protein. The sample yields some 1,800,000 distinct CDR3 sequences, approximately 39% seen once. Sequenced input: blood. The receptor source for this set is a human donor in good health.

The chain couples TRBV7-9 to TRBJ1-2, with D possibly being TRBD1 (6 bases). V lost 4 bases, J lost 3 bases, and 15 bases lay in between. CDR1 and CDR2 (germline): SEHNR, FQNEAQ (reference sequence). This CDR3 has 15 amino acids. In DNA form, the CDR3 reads TGTGCCAGCAGCTACTCGGGGGGGCGCTACTATGGCTACACCTTC. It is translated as CASSYSGGRYYGYTF.

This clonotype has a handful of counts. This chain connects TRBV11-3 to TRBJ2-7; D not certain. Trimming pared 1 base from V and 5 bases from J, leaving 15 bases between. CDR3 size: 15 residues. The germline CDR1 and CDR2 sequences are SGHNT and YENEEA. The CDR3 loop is CASSLVKTSVDEQYF. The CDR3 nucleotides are TGTGCCAGCAGCTTAGTCAAGACATCGGTCGACGAGCAGTACTTC.

CDR3 amino acids: CASSRSWGGTDEQYF. CDR3 in DNA: TGTGCCAGCAGTCGGAGTTGGGGCGGGACAGACGAGCAGTACTTC. The chain employs TRBV7-2 and TRBJ2-5, with D perhaps matching TRBD1 (7 bases). The J call could be wrong; TRBJ2-7 is a better fit for the DNA end. The V gene's germline CDR1 is SGHTA and CDR2 FQGNSA. The CDR3 extends over 15 amino acids.

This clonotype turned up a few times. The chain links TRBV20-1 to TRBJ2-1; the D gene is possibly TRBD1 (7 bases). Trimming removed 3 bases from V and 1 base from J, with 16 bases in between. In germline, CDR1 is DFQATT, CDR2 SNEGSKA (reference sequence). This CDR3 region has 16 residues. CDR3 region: CSASLRGAYSYNEQFF. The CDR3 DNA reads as TGCAGTGCTAGTCTCAGGGGGGCCTATTCCTACAATGAGCAGTTCTTC.

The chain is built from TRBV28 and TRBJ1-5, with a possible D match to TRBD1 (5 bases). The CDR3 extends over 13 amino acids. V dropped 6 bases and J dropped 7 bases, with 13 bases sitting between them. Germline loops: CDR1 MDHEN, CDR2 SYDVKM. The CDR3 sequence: CASRPDSPQPQHF. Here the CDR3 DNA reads TGTGCCAGCAGACCTGACAGCCCCCAGCCCCAGCATTTT.

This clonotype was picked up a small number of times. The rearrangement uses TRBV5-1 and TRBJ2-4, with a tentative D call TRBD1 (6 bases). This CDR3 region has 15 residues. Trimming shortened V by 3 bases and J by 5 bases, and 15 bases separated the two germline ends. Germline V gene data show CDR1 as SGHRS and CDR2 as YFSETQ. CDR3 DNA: TGCGCCAGCAGCTCTACAGGGCTATCACAAAACATTCAGTACTTC. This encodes CASSSTGLSQNIQYF.

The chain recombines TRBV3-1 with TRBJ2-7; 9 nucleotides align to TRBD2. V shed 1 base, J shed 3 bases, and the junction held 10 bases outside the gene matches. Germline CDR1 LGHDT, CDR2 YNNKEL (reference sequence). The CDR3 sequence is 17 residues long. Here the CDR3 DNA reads TGTGCCAGCAGCCAAGGCATAACGCTAGCGGGGATCTACGAGCAGTACTTC. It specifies CASSQGITLAGIYEQYF.

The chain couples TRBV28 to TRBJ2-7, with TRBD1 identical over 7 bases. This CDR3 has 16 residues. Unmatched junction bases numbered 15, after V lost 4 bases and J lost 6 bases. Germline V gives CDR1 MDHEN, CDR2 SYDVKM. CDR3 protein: CASSSYRQGSGSEQYF. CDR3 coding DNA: TGTGCCAGCAGTTCCTACCGACAGGGTTCGGGGTCCGAGCAGTACTTC.

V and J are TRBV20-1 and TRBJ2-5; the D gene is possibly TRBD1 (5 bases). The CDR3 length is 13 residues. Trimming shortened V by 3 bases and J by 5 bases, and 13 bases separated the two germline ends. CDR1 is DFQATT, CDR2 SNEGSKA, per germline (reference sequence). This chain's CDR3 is CSARFDHRETQYF. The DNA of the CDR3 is TGCAGTGCTAGGTTCGACCACAGGGAGACCCAGTACTTC.

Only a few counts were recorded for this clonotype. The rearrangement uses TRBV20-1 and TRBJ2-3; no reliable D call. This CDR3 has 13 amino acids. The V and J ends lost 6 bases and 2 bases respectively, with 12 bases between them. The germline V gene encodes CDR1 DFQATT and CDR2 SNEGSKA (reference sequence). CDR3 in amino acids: CSAPNFNTDTQYF. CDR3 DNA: TGCAGTGCACCCAACTTCAACACAGATACGCAGTATTTT.

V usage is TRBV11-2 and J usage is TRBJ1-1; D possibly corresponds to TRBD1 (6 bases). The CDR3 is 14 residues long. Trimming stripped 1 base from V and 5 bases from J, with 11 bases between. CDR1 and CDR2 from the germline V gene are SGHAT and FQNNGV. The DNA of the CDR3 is TGTGCCAGCAGCTTAGGATCAGGGGTAACTGAAGCTTTCTTT. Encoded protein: CASSLGSGVTEAFF.

CDR3 nucleotides: TGTGCCAGCAGGCCGACCTGGGACTATGGCTACACCTTC. It translates to CASRPTWDYGYTF. J is TRBJ1-2 and V is TRBV12-3 or TRBV12-4; D is undetermined. V was cut by 6 bases and J by 3 bases, with 11 bases left in between. CDR3 size: 13 residues.

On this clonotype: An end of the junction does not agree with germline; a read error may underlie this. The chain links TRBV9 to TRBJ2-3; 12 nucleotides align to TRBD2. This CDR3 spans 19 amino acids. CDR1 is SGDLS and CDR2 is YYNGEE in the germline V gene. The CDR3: CASSVLSVGLAGITDTRYF. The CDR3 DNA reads TGTGCCAGCAGCGTTTTAAGTGTTGGACTAGCGGGGATCACAGATACGCGGTATTTT.

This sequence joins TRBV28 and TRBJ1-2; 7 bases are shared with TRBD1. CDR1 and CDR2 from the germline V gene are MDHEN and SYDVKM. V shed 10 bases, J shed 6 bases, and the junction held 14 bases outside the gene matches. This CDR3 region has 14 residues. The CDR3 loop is CATHPGQKHNGYTF. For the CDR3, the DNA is TGTGCCACCCATCCGGGACAGAAACACAATGGCTACACCTTC.

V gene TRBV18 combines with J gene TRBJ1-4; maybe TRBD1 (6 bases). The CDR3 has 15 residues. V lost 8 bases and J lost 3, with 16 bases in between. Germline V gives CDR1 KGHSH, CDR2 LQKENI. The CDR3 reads CASPKTGTPNEKLFF. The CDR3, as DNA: TGTGCCAGCCCTAAGACCGGGACACCTAATGAAAAACTGTTTTTT.

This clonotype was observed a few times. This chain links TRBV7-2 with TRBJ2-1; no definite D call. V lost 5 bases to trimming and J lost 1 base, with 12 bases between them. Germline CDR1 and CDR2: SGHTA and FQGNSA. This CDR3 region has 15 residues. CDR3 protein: CASSAQVGSYNEQFF. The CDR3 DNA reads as TGTGCCAGCAGCGCCCAGGTTGGGTCCTACAATGAGCAGTTCTTC.

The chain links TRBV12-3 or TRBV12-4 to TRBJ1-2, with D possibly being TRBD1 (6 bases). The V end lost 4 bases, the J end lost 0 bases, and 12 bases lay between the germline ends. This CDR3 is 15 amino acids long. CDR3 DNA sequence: TGTGCCAGCAGTTGGGGGCCGGGAGCTAACTATGGCTACACCTTC. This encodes CASSWGPGANYGYTF.

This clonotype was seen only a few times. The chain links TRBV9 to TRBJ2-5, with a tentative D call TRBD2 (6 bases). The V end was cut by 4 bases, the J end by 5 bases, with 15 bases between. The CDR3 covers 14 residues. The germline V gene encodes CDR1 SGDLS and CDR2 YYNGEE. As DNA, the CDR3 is TGTGCCAGCAGCCCGGGACTCACTTGGGAGACCCAGTACTTC. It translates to CASSPGLTWETQYF.

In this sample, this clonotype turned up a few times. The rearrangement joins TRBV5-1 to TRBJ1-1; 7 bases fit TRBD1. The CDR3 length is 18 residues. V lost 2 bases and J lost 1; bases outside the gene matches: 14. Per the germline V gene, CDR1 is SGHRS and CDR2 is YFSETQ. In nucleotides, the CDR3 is TGCGCCAGCAGCTTACTGGGACAGCCGCGCCGAACGAACACTGAAGCTTTCTTT. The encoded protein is CASSLLGQPRRTNTEAFF.

The CDR3 loop reads CASSLGLGNRAYEQYF. As DNA, the CDR3 is TGTGCCAGCAGTTTGGGGCTTGGGAACAGGGCCTACGAGCAGTACTTC. The chain joins TRBV12-3 or TRBV12-4 to TRBJ2-4; D may be TRBD1 (6 bases). The end of the DNA is better explained by TRBJ2-7, so the J call may be wrong. This CDR3 is built from 16 residues.